This T cell receptor beta chain was retrieved from a study of prognosis after radiotherapy for stage I lung cancer. Study details: The period between April 2018 and January 2019 saw the enrollment of stage I non-small cell lung cancer patients. The study recorded squamous cell carcinoma in several patients and adenocarcinoma in about a dozen.

Genomic DNA was subjected to two-round multiplex PCR for amplification of TCR beta CDR3. Gene-specific TRBV and TRBJ primers were used in PCR round one. From the multiplex PCR reads, TCRdb called clonotypes with MiXCR, one entry per CDR3 protein. Altogether more than 30,000 distinct CDR3 sequences are present, roughly two fifths being singletons, with the ten largest covering 15%. Losses at the gene ends were 3 bases for V and 10 bases for J; bases not matched to a gene: 11. CDR1 and CDR2 (germline): ENHRY, SYGVKD. This CDR3 has 15 amino acids. Study-wide results and limits: Following stereotactic body radiation therapy, unique TCR clone counts fell, with a median of approximately 9,600 versus 7,200. A difference in TRBV and TRBJ gene usage was reportedly seen between patients with and without metastases.

In the case of this clonotype: Its antigen is currently unknown. A read error is the likely source, as a far larger clone sits one nucleotide away.

Sequenced here: PBMCs, sampled before or after stereotactic body radiation therapy (not recorded which). The V call is TRBV10-3, the J call TRBJ2-1; 8 bases map to TRBD1. The receptor was derived from a donor of 50 years or more with non-small cell lung cancer. For the CDR3, the DNA is TGTGCCATCAGTGAAAGACAGGGGTCGTTGCGGGAGCAGTTCTTC. As protein: CAISERQGSLREQFF.